The clone carrying this T cell receptor (beta chain) was detected only once. The same CDR3 can be traced to other DNA sequences in this sample. Only in-frame clones appear in the TCRdb table, and some are missing; sequencing was by immunoSEQ multiplex PCR. The sample holds almost 550,000 clones, around 78% seen once. These data belong to a study of shared T cell receptors in the human thymus. Trimming stripped 5 bases from V and 0 bases from J, with 8 bases between. This CDR3 is 15 amino acids long. Germline CDR1 is MDHEN and CDR2 is SYDVKM. This same sample was also taken into another study, of human thymus T cells. In that study: Corrective cardiac surgery supplied the resected thymus tissue. Reports from related research described highly overlapping thymic repertoires among unrelated individuals.

V usage is TRBV28 and J usage is TRBJ2-6; D gene unclear. The sequenced sample was thymocytes. This clonotype was obtained from a boy under two years old with a congenital heart defect. CDR3 bases: TGTGCCAGCAGTCCCCGGAGCTCTGGGGCCAACGTCCTGACTTTC. It is translated as CASSPRSSGANVLTF.